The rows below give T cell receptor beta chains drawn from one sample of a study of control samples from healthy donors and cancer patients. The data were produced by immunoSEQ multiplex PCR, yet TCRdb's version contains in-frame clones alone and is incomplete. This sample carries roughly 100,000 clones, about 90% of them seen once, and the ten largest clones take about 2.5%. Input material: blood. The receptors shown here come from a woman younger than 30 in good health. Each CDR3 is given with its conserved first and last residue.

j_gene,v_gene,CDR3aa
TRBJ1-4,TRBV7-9,CASSLPDRGYNEKLFF
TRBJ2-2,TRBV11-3,CASSLSGATGELFF
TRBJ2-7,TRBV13,CASSRSIAGEGSYEQYF
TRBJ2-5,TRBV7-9,CASSLDRRGDSPYF
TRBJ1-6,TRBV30,CAWRRNSPLHF
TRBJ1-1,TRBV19,CASSIGGGGYTEAFF
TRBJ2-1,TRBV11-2,CASSQRVTTYNEQFF
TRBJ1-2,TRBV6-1,CASSEAWSGYGYTF
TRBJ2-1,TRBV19,CASKRTGDLNEQFF
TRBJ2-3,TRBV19,CASKFGTTSTDTQYF
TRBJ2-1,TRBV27,CASSLRTSGSRGNEQFF
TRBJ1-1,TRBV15,CATSEVEYTEAFF
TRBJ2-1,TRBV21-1,CASSKEGRTQFF
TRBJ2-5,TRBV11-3,CASSFLSLAGGGETQYF
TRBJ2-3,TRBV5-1,CASSLAGGPTDTQYF
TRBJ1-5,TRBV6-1,CASSEWGVQPQHF
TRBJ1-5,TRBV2,CASSEQGLGQPQHF
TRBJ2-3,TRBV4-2,CASSLPRRTSTQYF
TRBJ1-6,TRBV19,CASSRDSANSPLHF
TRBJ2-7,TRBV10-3,CAISVQGVYEQYF
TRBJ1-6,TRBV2,CASGKDRSNNSPLHF
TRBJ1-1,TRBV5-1,CASSLVGQGTEAFF
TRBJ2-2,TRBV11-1,CASTWDRGDTGELFF
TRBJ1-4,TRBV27,CASSPGGGTNEKLFF
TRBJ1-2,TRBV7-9,CASPRSGLDGYTF
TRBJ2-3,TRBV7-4,CASSSSSGRKGDTQYF
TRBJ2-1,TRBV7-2,CASSLYGSSYNEQFF
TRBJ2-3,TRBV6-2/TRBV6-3,CASSGRDFPADTQYF
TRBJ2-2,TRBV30,CAWSARLGVGPGELFF
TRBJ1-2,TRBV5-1,CASSLEGNVAYGYTF
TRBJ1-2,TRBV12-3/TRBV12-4,CASSSPGYGYTF
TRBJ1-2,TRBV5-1,CASSFEGMGGYGYTF
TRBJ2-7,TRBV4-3,CASSQEIGTPSYEQYF
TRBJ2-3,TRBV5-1,CASAAVGRSAGGTQYF
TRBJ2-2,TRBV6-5,CASSGLSDTGELFF
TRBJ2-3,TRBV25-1,CASSEIGASGQQYF
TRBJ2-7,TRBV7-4,CARRGGASGSAISYEQYF
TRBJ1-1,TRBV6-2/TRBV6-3,CASSPGQGNTEAFF
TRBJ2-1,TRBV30,CAWSVGTSLSYNEQFF
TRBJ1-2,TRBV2,CASSRRTGEYGYTF
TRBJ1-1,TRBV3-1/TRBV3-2,CASSPKGVEAFF
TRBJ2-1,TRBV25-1,CASRELAGDYNEQFF
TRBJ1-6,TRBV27,CASSSGQGRQNSPLHF
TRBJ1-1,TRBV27,CASSTDRPEAFF
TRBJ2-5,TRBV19,CASSILAGGRSETQYF
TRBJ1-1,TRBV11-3,CASSLVFSGQENTEAFF
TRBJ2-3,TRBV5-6,CASSLTGVSTDTQYF
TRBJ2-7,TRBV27,CASSPRTGGVQYF
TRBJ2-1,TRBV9,CASSLRDFNSYNEQFF
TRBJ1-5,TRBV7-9,CASSLGRGEQPQHF
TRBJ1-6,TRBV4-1,CASSQDPPGPPQSPLHF
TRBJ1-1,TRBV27,CASSFSGLSDTEAFF
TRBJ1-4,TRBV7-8,CASSRGRINEKLFF
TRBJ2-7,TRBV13,CASSPRGEGDGLEQYF
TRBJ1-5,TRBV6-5,CASSTQQGQPQHF
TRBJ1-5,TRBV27,CASSLSPGNHQPQHF
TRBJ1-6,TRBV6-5,CASSYDRGLNSPLHF